This TCR beta chain was retrieved from a study of blood T cell repertoires in COVID-19. Measured with immunoSEQ multiplex PCR; TCRdb has only the in-frame clones, and not every one. In the table there are over 130,000 clones, 87% of which are singletons. This CDR3 contains 15 residues. Unmatched junction bases numbered 6, after V lost 2 bases and J lost 6 bases. CDR1 and CDR2 (germline): MNHNY, SVGAGI (reference sequence). Sequencing was performed on peripheral blood. This TCR was sampled from a woman aged 55-70 years with active or convalescent COVID-19. The gene calls are TRBV6-6 and TRBJ2-7, with 11 bases matching TRBD1. The CDR3 loop reads CASSYTGQGGSEQYF. The CDR3 nucleotides are TGTGCCAGCAGTTACACGGGACAGGGGGGCTCCGAGCAGTACTTC.